The next 9 T cell receptor beta chains were all read from a single sample in a study of cytomegalovirus exposure and HLA in healthy donors. PCR used 60 Vbeta primers and 13 Jbeta primers. Data came from immunoSEQ multiplex PCR; TCRdb stores just in-frame clones and leaves some out. The sample carries some 140,000 clones, approximately 87% recorded once. The sequenced sample consisted of PBMCs. The receptors stem from a woman aged 25 to 39 in good health and CMV-seronegative.

The rearrangement uses TRBV28 and TRBJ1-2; D gene uncertain. Trimming removed 4 bases at V and 5 bases at J, with 8 bases between. This CDR3 spans 12 amino acids. In germline, CDR1 is MDHEN, CDR2 SYDVKM. As DNA, the CDR3 is TGTGCCAGCAGTTCATCAGTTTATGGCTACACCTTC. As protein: CASSSSVYGYTF.

CDR3 in DNA: TGTGCCAGCAGCCCCGGGCGGCCAGGGGTTAATTATGGCTACACCTTC. This sequence encodes CASSPGRPGVNYGYTF. The chain is built from TRBV7-2 and TRBJ1-2; tentative D call: TRBD1 (6 bases). Trimming took off 5 bases at V and 5 bases at J, with 21 bases between the two ends. The CDR3 extends over 16 amino acids. CDR1 is SGHTA and CDR2 is FQGNSA in the germline V gene.

The J gene is TRBJ2-3, the V gene TRBV5-1; 8 bases match TRBD1. There are 14 residues in the CDR3. Germline loops: CDR1 SGHRS, CDR2 YFSETQ. V was pared by 6 bases and J by 2 bases, with 5 bases of the junction left unmatched. The CDR3 region is CASNQGAATDTQYF. DNA of the CDR3: TGCGCCAGCAACCAGGGGGCGGCCACAGATACGCAGTATTTT.

This chain uses TRBV19 with TRBJ1-5, with 8 bases lining up with TRBD1. Trimming cost V 3 bases and J 7 bases; bases outside gene matches: 8. This CDR3 region has 15 residues. Germline CDR1 LNHDA, CDR2 SQIVND (reference sequence). The CDR3 region is CASSIGQGGLQPQHF. For the CDR3, the DNA is TGTGCCAGTAGTATTGGACAGGGAGGGTTGCAGCCCCAGCATTTT.

This chain joins TRBV2 and TRBJ1-6, with a possible D match to TRBD1 (6 bases). V was clipped by 6 bases and J by 10 bases, with 16 bases between them. Germline V gene sequence: CDR1 SNHLY, CDR2 FYNNEI. The CDR3 length is 14 residues. As DNA, the CDR3 is TGTGCCAGCAGGGCACAGGGTGCACGATCACCCCTCCACTTT. Translating it yields CASRAQGARSPLHF.

The chain has TRBV7-2 and TRBJ2-3; D remains ambiguous. The CDR3 covers 12 residues. Trimming shortened V by 1 base and J by 6 bases, and 5 bases separated the two germline ends. CDR1 and CDR2 (germline): SGHTA, FQGNSA. The CDR3 reads CASSLVRDTQYF. The DNA for the CDR3 is TGTGCCAGCAGCTTAGTTCGGGATACGCAGTATTTT.

This chain links TRBV6-4 with TRBJ2-3, with 12 positions matching TRBD2. The CDR3 runs to 15 residues. Germline lookup yields CDR1 MRHNA and CDR2 SNTAGT. With V trimmed by 3 bases and J by 3 bases, 1 base remained unmatched. The CDR3 spells CASSETSGGTDTQYF. CDR3 coding DNA: TGTGCCAGCAGTGAGACTAGCGGGGGTACAGATACGCAGTATTTT.

V gene TRBV27 combines with J gene TRBJ1-6; maybe TRBD1 (5 bases). The germline V gene encodes CDR1 MNHEY and CDR2 SMNVEV (reference sequence). CDR3 length: 14 amino acids. V lost 5 bases, J lost 4 bases, and 9 bases lay in between. The CDR3 spells CASSPRQYNSPLHF. DNA for the CDR3: TGTGCCAGCAGTCCCCGACAGTATAATTCACCCCTCCACTTT.

The chain carries TRBV7-2 and TRBJ2-1, with D possibly matching TRBD1 (5 bases). This CDR3 has 13 amino acids. Trimming removed 0 bases at V and 10 bases at J, with 10 bases between. Germline CDR1 SGHTA, CDR2 FQGNSA. The CDR3 protein is CASSLAGAVEQFF. The CDR3 region has the DNA TGTGCCAGCAGCTTAGCAGGGGCGGTGGAGCAGTTCTTC.